The clone carrying this T cell receptor beta chain showed up just once. The CDR3 runs to 16 residues. The V and J ends lost 0 bases and 3 bases respectively, with 12 bases between them. The germline V gene has CDR1 SGDLS and CDR2 YYNGEE. The entry originates in a study of blood T cell repertoires in COVID-19. Study summary: Samples of COVID-19 (acute and convalescent) were obtained from the United States, Italy and Spain. Sample material is recorded as cDNA or gDNA derived from T cells, B-cell-depleted T cells, or PBMCs.

The authors' processing: How many nucleated cells were present was estimated from reference gene primer amplification. Method: immunoSEQ multiplex PCR; TCRdb's copy keeps in-frame clones and lacks some. D and trimming were read from the DNA, whereas the V and J calls and clone size are those reported in that table. This table holds approximately 250,000 clones, around nine tenths found once. Material: peripheral blood. J is TRBJ2-2 and V is TRBV9, with no clear D. The sequence was collected from a man in his forties with active or convalescent COVID-19. In DNA form, the CDR3 reads TGTGCCAGCAGCGTAGAACGTAACTACCACACCGGGGAGCTGTTTTTT. Translating gives CASSVERNYHTGELFF.